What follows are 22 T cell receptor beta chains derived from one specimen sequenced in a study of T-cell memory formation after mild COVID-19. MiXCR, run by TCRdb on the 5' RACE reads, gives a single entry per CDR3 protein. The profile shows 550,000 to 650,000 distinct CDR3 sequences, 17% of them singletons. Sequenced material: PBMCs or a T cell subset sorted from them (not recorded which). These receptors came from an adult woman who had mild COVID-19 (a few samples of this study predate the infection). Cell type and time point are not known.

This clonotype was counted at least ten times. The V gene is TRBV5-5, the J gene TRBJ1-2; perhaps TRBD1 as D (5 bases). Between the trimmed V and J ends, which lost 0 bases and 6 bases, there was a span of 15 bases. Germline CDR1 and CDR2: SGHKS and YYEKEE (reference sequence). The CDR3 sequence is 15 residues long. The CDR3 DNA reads TGTGCCAGCAGCTTGGTTTGGGGGAATCCAAATGGCTACACCTTC. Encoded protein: CASSLVWGNPNGYTF.

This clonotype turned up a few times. The CDR3 region has the DNA TGTGCCAGCAGCGCCCTCGGAAGTAACACTGAAGCTTTCTTT. This translates into CASSALGSNTEAFF. The genes are TRBV7-3 and TRBJ1-1; D remains unclear. The germline V gene has CDR1 SGHTA and CDR2 FQGTGA. V gave up 5 bases and J gave up 2 bases, with 12 bases separating them. The CDR3 sequence is 14 residues long. The whole variable domain, filled in from reference TRBV7-3 and TRBJ1-1, reads GAGVSQTPSNKVTEKGKYVELRCDPISGHTALYWYRQSLGQGPEFLIYFQGTGAADDSGLPNDRFFAVRPEGSVSTLKIQRTERGDSAVYLCASSALGSNTEAFFGQGTRLTVV.

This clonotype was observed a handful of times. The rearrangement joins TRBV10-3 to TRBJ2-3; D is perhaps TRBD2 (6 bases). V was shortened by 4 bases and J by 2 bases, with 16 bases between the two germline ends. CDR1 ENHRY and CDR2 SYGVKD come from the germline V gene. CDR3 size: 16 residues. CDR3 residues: CAISAGTGGYTDTQYF. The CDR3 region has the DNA TGTGCCATCAGTGCGGGGACTGGAGGTTACACAGATACGCAGTATTTT.

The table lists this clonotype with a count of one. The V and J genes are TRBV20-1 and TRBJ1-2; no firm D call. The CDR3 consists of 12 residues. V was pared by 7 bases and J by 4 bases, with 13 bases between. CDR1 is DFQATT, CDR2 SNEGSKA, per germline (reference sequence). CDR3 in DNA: TGCAGTGGGGCAGCGGGATTCTATGGCTACACCTTC. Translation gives CSGAAGFYGYTF.

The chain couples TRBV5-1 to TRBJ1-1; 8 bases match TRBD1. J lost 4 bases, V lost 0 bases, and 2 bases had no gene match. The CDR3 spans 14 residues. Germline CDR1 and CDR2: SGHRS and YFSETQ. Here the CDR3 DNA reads TGCGCCAGCAGCTTGGTGACAGGGGCCACTGAAGCTTTCTTT. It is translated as CASSLVTGATEAFF.

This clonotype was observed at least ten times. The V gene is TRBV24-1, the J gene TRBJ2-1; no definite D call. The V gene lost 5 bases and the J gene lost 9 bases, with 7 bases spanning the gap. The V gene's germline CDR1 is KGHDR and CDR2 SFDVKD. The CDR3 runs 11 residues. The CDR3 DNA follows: TGTGCCACCAGTGGGTTCTTTGAGCAGTTCTTC. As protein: CATSGFFEQFF.

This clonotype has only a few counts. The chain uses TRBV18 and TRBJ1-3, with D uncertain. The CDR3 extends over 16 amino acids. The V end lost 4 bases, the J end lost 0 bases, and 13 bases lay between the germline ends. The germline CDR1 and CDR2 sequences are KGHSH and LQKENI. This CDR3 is CASSQLSDYSGNTIYF. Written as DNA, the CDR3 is TGTGCCAGCTCACAACTCAGTGATTACTCTGGAAACACCATATATTTT.

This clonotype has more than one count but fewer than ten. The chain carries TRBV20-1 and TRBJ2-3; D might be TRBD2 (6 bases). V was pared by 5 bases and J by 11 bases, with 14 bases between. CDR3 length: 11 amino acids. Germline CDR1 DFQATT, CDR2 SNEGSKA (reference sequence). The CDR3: CSAPWGVGQYF. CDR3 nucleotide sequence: TGCAGTGCTCCCTGGGGGGTGGGGCAGTATTTT.

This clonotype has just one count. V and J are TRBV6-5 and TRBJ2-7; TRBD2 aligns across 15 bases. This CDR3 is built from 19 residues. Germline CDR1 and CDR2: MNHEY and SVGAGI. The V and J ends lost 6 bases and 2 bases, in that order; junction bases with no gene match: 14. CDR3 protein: CASRRRPGTSGGSAYEQYF. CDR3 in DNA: TGTGCCAGCAGAAGGCGCCCAGGGACTAGCGGGGGGAGTGCCTACGAGCAGTACTTC.

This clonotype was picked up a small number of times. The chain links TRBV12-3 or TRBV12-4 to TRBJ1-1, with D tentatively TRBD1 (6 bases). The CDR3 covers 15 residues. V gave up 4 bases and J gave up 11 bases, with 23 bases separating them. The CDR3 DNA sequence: TGTGCCAGCAGTTCACCTGCGACAGGTCCTCTAAGGGCTTTCTTT. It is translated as CASSSPATGPLRAFF.

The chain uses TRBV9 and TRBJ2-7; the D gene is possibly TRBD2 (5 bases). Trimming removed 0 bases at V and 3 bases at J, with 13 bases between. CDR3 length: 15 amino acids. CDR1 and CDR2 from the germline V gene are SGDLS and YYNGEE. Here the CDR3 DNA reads TGTGCCAGCAGCGTAGGAGGGTTGAAAGGCTACGAGCAGTACTTC. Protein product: CASSVGGLKGYEQYF.

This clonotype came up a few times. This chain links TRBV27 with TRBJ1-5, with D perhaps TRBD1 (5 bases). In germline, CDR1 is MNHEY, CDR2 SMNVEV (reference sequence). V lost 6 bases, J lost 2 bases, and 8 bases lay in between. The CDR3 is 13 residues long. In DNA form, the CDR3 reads TGTGCCAGCAGAGGGGTGGGCAATCAGCCCCAGCATTTT. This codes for CASRGVGNQPQHF.

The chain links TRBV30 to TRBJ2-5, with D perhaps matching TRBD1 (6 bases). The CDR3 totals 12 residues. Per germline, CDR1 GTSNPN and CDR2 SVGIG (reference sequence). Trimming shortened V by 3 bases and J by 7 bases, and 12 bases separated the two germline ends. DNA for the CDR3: TGTGCCTGGAGCGCGCCAGGGGTGACCCAGTACTTC. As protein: CAWSAPGVTQYF.

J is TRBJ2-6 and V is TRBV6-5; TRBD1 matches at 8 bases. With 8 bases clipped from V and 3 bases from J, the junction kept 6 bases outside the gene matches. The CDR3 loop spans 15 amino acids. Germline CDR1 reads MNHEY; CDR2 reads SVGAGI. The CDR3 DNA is TGTGCCAGCTTCTCGGACAGGGATGGGGCCAACGTCCTGACTTTC. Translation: CASFSDRDGANVLTF.

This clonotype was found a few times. The CDR3 DNA follows: TGTGCCAGCAGCCAAGGGACTAACGCCTACGAGCAGTACTTC. Translated: CASSQGTNAYEQYF. The rearrangement uses TRBV3-1 and TRBJ2-7; D is possibly TRBD2 (6 bases). Trimming left V 1 base short and J 2 bases short, with 9 bases between. The CDR3 runs 14 residues. The germline V gene has CDR1 LGHDT and CDR2 YNNKEL (reference sequence).

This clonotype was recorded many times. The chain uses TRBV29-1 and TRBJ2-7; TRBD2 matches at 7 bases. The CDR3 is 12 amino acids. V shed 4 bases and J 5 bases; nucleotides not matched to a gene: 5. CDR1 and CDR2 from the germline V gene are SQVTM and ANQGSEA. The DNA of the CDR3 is TGCAGCGTTGCGTGGGGGGGAGACGAGCAGTACTTC. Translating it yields CSVAWGGDEQYF.

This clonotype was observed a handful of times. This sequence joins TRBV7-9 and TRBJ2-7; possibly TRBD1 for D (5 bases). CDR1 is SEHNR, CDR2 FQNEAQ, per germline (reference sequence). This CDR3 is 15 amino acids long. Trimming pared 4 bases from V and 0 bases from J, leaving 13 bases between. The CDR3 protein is CASSSPLDISYEQYF. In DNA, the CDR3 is TGTGCCAGCAGCTCCCCCTTGGACATCTCCTACGAGCAGTACTTC.

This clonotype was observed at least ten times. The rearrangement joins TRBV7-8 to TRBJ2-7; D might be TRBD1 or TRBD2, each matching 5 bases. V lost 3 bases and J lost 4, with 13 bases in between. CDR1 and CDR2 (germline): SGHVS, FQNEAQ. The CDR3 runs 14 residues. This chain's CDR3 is CASSFRDASYEQYF. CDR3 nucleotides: TGTGCCAGCAGCTTCCGGGACGCATCTTACGAGCAGTACTTC.

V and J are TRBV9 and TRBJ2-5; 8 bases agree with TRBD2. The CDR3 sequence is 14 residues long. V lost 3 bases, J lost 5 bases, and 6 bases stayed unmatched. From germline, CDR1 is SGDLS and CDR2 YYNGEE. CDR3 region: CASSAQLAAETQYF. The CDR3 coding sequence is TGTGCCAGCAGCGCCCAACTAGCGGCGGAGACCCAGTACTTC.

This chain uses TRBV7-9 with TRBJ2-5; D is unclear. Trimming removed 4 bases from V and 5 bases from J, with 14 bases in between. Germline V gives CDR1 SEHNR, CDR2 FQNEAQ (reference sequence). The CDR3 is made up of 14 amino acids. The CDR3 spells CASSSSPLVETQYF. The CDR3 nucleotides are TGTGCCAGCAGCTCCTCCCCCCTCGTTGAGACCCAGTACTTC. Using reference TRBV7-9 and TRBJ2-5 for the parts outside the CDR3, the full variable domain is DTGVSQNPRHKITKRGQNVTFRCDPISEHNRLYWYRQTLGQGPEFLTYFQNEAQLEKSRLLSDRFSAERPKGSFSTLEIQRTEQGDSAMYLCASSSSPLVETQYFGPGTRLLVL.

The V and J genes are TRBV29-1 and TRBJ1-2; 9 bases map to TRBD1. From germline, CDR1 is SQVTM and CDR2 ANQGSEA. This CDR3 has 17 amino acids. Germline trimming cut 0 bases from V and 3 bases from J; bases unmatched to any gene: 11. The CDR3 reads CSVEDRRRTGADYGYTF. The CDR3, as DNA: TGCAGCGTTGAAGATCGTCGGAGGACAGGGGCGGACTATGGCTACACCTTC.

CDR3 sequence reads: CASSYSPFNEQFF. Here the CDR3 DNA reads TGTGCCAGCAGTTATTCGCCATTCAATGAGCAGTTCTTC. V usage is TRBV6-5 and J usage is TRBJ2-1, with D hard to call. V lost 3 bases, J lost 6 bases, and 9 bases lay in between. CDR1 and CDR2 from the germline V gene are MNHEY and SVGAGI. CDR3 length: 13 amino acids.